This TCR beta chain is drawn from a study of blood T cell repertoires in COVID-19. The table came from immunoSEQ multiplex PCR; TCRdb's copy has only in-frame clones and leaves some out. Of 400,000 to 550,000 clones listed, 80% to 90% were seen once; the top ten hold 4% to 5.5%. The clonotype originates from a woman between 25 and 40 years old with acute or convalescent COVID-19. Material: peripheral blood.

The CDR3 bases are TGTGCCACCCACCGCGGGGTTGAAGAGCAGTACTTC. This sequence encodes CATHRGVEEQYF. This chain connects TRBV5-6 to TRBJ2-7; tentative D call: TRBD2 (6 bases). The CDR3 consists of 12 residues. V was trimmed by 9 bases and J by 7 bases, leaving 17 bases between them. Germline CDR1 SGHDT, CDR2 YYEEEE.